This record looks at one T cell receptor (beta chain) sequence and its context. Its specificity is unknown. The data originate from a study of blood T cells in healthy people across ages. General study points: Per-million-T-cell TCR beta diversity fell roughly linearly with age. As naive T cell percentage varied, TCR beta diversity correlated strongly with it. PBMCs were not sorted, which prevented a conclusive comparison of naive versus antigen-experienced cells.

CDR1 and CDR2 (germline): SGHVS, FQNEAQ. The CDR3 runs to 14 residues. Trimming cost V 4 bases and J 7 bases, with 17 bases left between them. A sample-barcoded 5' primer and a J-beta primer mix were used in a second PCR of roughly 6 to 11 cycles. Through a template-switch adaptor with 12 random nucleotides, each cDNA molecule received a tag. TCRdb called the 5' RACE reads again in MiXCR, with one record for every CDR3 protein. The repertoire holds about 1.5 million distinct CDR3 sequences, with 35% to 45% as singletons. This clonotype originated in a woman between 18 and 29 years old in good health. Sequenced: blood. The chain joins TRBV7-8 to TRBJ2-7; D gene ambiguous. The CDR3 DNA follows: TGTGCCAGCAGCTCTGAAGATTCGCTCAGGGAGCAGTACTTC. Protein product: CASSSEDSLREQYF.